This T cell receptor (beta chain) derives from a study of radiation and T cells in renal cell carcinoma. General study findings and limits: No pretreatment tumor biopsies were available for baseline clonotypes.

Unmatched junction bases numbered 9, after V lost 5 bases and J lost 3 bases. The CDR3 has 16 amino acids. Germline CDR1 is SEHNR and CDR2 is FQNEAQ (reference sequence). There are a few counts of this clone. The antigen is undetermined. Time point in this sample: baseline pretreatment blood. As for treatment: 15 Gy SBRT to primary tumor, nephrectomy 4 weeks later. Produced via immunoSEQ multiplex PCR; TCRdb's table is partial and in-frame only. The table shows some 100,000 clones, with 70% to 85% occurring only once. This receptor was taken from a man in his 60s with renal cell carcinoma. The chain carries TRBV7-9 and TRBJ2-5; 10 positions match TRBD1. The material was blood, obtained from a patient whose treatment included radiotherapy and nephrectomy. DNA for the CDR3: TGTGCCAGCAGCCCCCGGACAGGGGGGAGCAAAGAGACCCAGTACTTC. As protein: CASSPRTGGSKETQYF. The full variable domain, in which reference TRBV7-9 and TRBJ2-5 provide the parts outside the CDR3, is DTGVSQNPRHKITKRGQNVTFRCDPISEHNRLYWYRQTLGQGPEFLTYFQNEAQLEKSRLLSDRFSAERPKGSFSTLEIQRTEQGDSAMYLCASSPRTGGSKETQYFGPGTRLLVL.